Listed here are 32 T cell receptor beta chains from one sample, sequenced in a study of beta chain features in type 1 diabetes. Expressed TCRB transcripts were sequenced, since all the RNA that had been isolated was reverse transcribed. Sequenced by immunoSEQ multiplex PCR; TCRdb stores in-frame clones only, minus some. This table holds 390,000 or so clones, about 14% found once. The sample taken for sequencing was naive CD4+ T cells from blood. Receptor source: a man aged 30-40 years in good health.

This clone has only a few counts. The chain is built from TRBV11-2 and TRBJ2-2; no firm D call. CDR1 and CDR2 (germline): SGHAT, FQNNGV. The CDR3 contains 14 residues. V was clipped by 5 bases and J by 6 bases, with 13 bases between them. This CDR3 is CASSLAPEAGELFF. In DNA form, the CDR3 reads TGTGCCAGCAGCCTGGCCCCCGAGGCCGGGGAGCTGTTTTTT.

The chain is built from TRBV18 and TRBJ2-5, with 11 bases aligning to TRBD1. The length of the CDR3 is 14 residues. The trim removed 8 bases at V and 3 bases at J, leaving 5 bases unmatched. Germline loops: CDR1 KGHSH, CDR2 LQKENI. The CDR3 reads CASARDRGKETQYF. CDR3 DNA: TGTGCCAGCGCCCGGGACAGGGGGAAAGAGACCCAGTACTTC.

This clone turned up a few times. The chain employs TRBV30 and TRBJ2-5; 7 bases agree with TRBD1. Unmatched junction bases numbered 9, after V lost 4 bases and J lost 7 bases. The CDR3 length is 13 residues. Germline V gives CDR1 GTSNPN, CDR2 SVGIG (reference sequence). CDR3 protein: CAWTQQGKGTQYF. The CDR3 nucleotides are TGTGCCTGGACCCAACAGGGGAAGGGGACCCAGTACTTC.

The rearrangement joins TRBV11-1 to TRBJ2-1; D is uncertain. V was trimmed by 3 bases and J by 6 bases, leaving 12 bases between them. Germline V CDR1 and CDR2: SGHAT, FQDESV (reference sequence). CDR3 length: 14 residues. CDR3 sequence: CASSLDTKSNEQFF. The CDR3 DNA reads TGTGCCAGCAGCTTGGATACTAAGAGCAATGAGCAGTTCTTC.

V gene TRBV19 combines with J gene TRBJ2-5, with TRBD1 matching 7 bases. The CDR3 runs 13 residues. Germline-derived CDR1 and CDR2 are LNHDA and SQIVND (reference sequence). With 4 bases clipped from V and 4 bases from J, the junction kept 3 bases outside the gene matches. The CDR3 DNA reads TGTGCCAGTAGTAGGGGACAGACAGAGACCCAGTACTTC. Its protein is CASSRGQTETQYF.

This clone came up a few times. The chain joins TRBV7-2 to TRBJ2-1; TRBD1 might be the D (6 bases). CDR3 length: 15 residues. Germline V gives CDR1 SGHTA, CDR2 FQGNSA. Between the trimmed V and J ends, which lost 7 bases and 0 bases, there was a span of 13 bases. CDR3 loop: CASTPQGSSYNEQFF. The CDR3 coding sequence is TGTGCCAGCACCCCACAGGGAAGCTCCTACAATGAGCAGTTCTTC. The full variable domain, its missing parts supplied by reference TRBV7-2 and TRBJ2-1, is GAGVSQSPSNKVTEKGKDVELRCDPISGHTALYWYRQSLGQGLEFLIYFQGNSAPDKSGLPSDRFSAERTGGSVSTLTIQRTQQEDSAVYLCASTPQGSSYNEQFFGPGTRLTVL.

The chain couples TRBV13 to TRBJ2-1; D gene ambiguous. CDR3 length equals 12 residues. From germline, CDR1 is PRHDT and CDR2 FYEKMQ (reference sequence). Trimming pared 0 bases from V and 15 bases from J, leaving 12 bases between. The CDR3 nucleotides are TGTGCCAGCAGCTTAGGGTTGGCCCCACGGTTCTTC. Translating gives CASSLGLAPRFF.

The chain employs TRBV7-7 and TRBJ2-3, with D uncertain. CDR3 length: 15 residues. Trimming removed 3 bases at V and 1 base at J, with 11 bases between. CDR1 SSHAT and CDR2 FNYEAQ come from the germline V gene (reference sequence). The CDR3: CASSFGLSGTDTQYF. For the CDR3, the DNA is TGTGCCAGCAGCTTCGGATTGTCAGGCACAGATACGCAGTATTTT. Complete variable domain (other parts from reference TRBV7-7 and TRBJ2-3): GAGVSQSPRYKVTKRGQDVTLRCDPISSHATLYWYQQALGQGPEFLTYFNYEAQPDKSGLPSDRFSAERPEGSISTLTIQRTEQRDSAMYRCASSFGLSGTDTQYFGPGTRLTVL.

The table lists this clone with a few counts. The genes are TRBV30 and TRBJ2-7; 7 bases are shared with TRBD2. The germline V gene encodes CDR1 GTSNPN and CDR2 SVGIG (reference sequence). The CDR3 length is 13 residues. V lost 2 bases to trimming and J lost 6 bases; unmatched junction nucleotides: 7. DNA for the CDR3: TGTGCCTGGAGTCTGGGAGGGTTGGGCGAGCAGTACGTC. It translates to CAWSLGGLGEQYV.

This clone was seen a few times. The genes are TRBV2 and TRBJ1-6, with D unresolved. This CDR3 has 13 amino acids. Germline CDR1 SNHLY, CDR2 FYNNEI. The V and J ends lost 5 bases and 7 bases respectively, with 9 bases between them. The CDR3 is CASSRQPNSPLHF. Here the CDR3 DNA reads TGTGCCAGCAGTCGCCAGCCAAATTCACCCCTCCACTTT.

Only a few counts were recorded for this clone. The chain has TRBV7-2 and TRBJ2-3; possible D gene TRBD2, 6 bases. From germline, CDR1 is SGHTA and CDR2 FQGNSA. The CDR3 totals 14 residues. The V gene lost 3 bases and the J gene lost 1 base, with 8 bases spanning the gap. DNA of the CDR3: TGTGCCAGCAGCTTTAAGCGGGGCACAGATACGCAGTATTTT. It specifies CASSFKRGTDTQYF.

This clone was seen a handful of times. The sample carries other DNA sequences with the same CDR3. The V call is TRBV25-1, the J call TRBJ1-2, with unresolved D. CDR3 length equals 12 residues. Trimming removed 1 base from V and 8 bases from J, with 8 bases in between. Germline V gene sequence: CDR1 MGHDK, CDR2 SYGVNS. CDR3 nucleotide sequence: TGTGCCAGCAGTGAATCCGGGAGGGGCTACACCTTC. Translated, it gives CASSESGRGYTF.

V and J are TRBV9 and TRBJ1-2, with a tentative D call TRBD1 (5 bases). Between the trimmed V and J ends, which lost 3 bases and 13 bases, there was a span of 13 bases. Germline assignment: CDR1 SGDLS and CDR2 YYNGEE. The CDR3 is 11 amino acids. The CDR3 region is CASSARDLLTF. CDR3 DNA sequence: TGTGCCAGCAGCGCCAGGGACCTCCTCACCTTC.

There are a few counts of this clone. The chain combines TRBV9 with TRBJ2-1; 14 bases are shared with TRBD2. CDR3 size: 18 residues. Germline loops: CDR1 SGDLS, CDR2 YYNGEE. The ends lost 4 bases at V and 7 bases at J; junction bases unmatched: 13. Here the CDR3 reads CASSYRTSGGPFPNEQFF. For the CDR3, the DNA is TGTGCCAGCAGCTACAGGACTAGCGGGGGGCCGTTCCCGAATGAGCAGTTCTTC.

The rearrangement uses TRBV7-9 and TRBJ2-7, with D possibly matching TRBD1 (5 bases). The V end lost 0 bases, the J end lost 2 bases, and 8 bases lay between the germline ends. The CDR3 covers 14 residues. In germline, CDR1 is SEHNR, CDR2 FQNEAQ (reference sequence). The CDR3 sequence is CASSLAVQAYEQYV. The CDR3 DNA reads as TGTGCCAGCAGCTTAGCGGTACAGGCCTACGAGCAGTACGTC.

There are a few counts of this clone. The rearrangement joins TRBV9 to TRBJ2-3; D gene uncertain. Germline V lookup: CDR1 SGDLS, CDR2 YYNGEE. The ends were cut back, 0 bases at V and 6 bases at J, with 5 bases in the middle. The CDR3 is made up of 12 amino acids. This chain's CDR3 is CASSVGWDTQYF. The CDR3 bases are TGTGCCAGCAGCGTAGGGTGGGATACGCAGTATTTT.

The chain recombines TRBV7-6 with TRBJ2-5; TRBD1 aligns across 7 bases. This CDR3 comprises 15 residues. Trimming cost V 2 bases and J 1 base; bases outside gene matches: 4. Germline CDR1 and CDR2: SGHVS and FNYEAQ. The CDR3 sequence: CASSLNPGGQETQYF. Here the CDR3 DNA reads TGTGCCAGCAGCTTAAACCCAGGGGGCCAAGAGACCCAGTACTTC.

This clone came up a few times. This chain connects TRBV9 to TRBJ1-3; D perhaps matches TRBD1 (5 bases). The CDR3 length is 16 residues. V was shortened by 3 bases and J by 5 bases, with 18 bases between the two germline ends. Looked up from germline, CDR1 is SGDLS and CDR2 is YYNGEE. The CDR3 spells CASSARRGAKRNTIYF. The CDR3 nucleotides read TGTGCCAGCAGCGCCCGTCGGGGCGCAAAAAGAAACACCATATATTTT.

This clone was seen a few times. The rearrangement joins TRBV15 to TRBJ1-4; D remains unclear. The germline V gene has CDR1 LNHNV and CDR2 YYDKDF (reference sequence). The V and J ends lost 0 bases and 0 bases respectively, with 8 bases between them. The CDR3 is made up of 16 amino acids. The DNA for the CDR3 is TGTGCCACCAGCAGAGACGGCTTTGCAACTAATGAAAAACTGTTTTTT. This translates into CATSRDGFATNEKLFF.

Only a few counts were recorded for this clone. The rearrangement uses TRBV25-1 and TRBJ2-2; D is perhaps TRBD1 (6 bases). V lost 7 bases to trimming and J lost 0 bases, with 9 bases between them. The germline V gene has CDR1 MGHDK and CDR2 SYGVNS. The CDR3 runs to 14 residues. The CDR3 here is CASKGTSNTGELFF. CDR3 nucleotides: TGTGCCAGCAAAGGGACATCGAACACCGGGGAGCTGTTTTTT.

This clone has only a few counts. The chain joins TRBV7-9 to TRBJ2-3, with unresolved D. CDR1 and CDR2 (germline): SEHNR, FQNEAQ (reference sequence). This CDR3 has 16 amino acids. V gave up 5 bases and J gave up 0 bases, with 15 bases separating them. CDR3 loop: CASSPSGPPSTDTQYF. Here the CDR3 DNA reads TGTGCCAGCAGCCCTAGTGGCCCCCCTAGCACAGATACGCAGTATTTT.

This chain uses TRBV14 with TRBJ2-5; D is uncertain. Germline V gene sequence: CDR1 SGHDN, CDR2 FVKESK. With 1 base removed from V and 4 bases from J, the gap between germline ends came to 13 bases. This CDR3 spans 15 amino acids. In DNA, the CDR3 is TGTGCCAGCAGCCAAGGACGGGTAGTGGGAGAGACCCAGTACTTC. Encoded protein: CASSQGRVVGETQYF.

The table lists this clone with a few counts. This sequence joins TRBV7-9 and TRBJ2-1; 8 positions match TRBD1. The CDR3 is 14 amino acids. V lost 5 bases, J lost 6 bases, and 6 bases stayed unmatched. Germline V gene lookup returns CDR1 SEHNR and CDR2 FQNEAQ (reference sequence). This CDR3 reads CASSLQGQGNEQFF. CDR3 sequence (DNA): TGTGCCAGCAGCCTACAAGGACAGGGCAATGAGCAGTTCTTC.

The chain recombines TRBV16 with TRBJ1-1; no definite D call. Germline V lookup: CDR1 KGHSY, CDR2 FQNENV. Trimming left V 4 bases short and J 7 bases short, with 13 bases between. This CDR3 is built from 13 residues. The chain's CDR3 is CASSRDVTHEAFF. The CDR3 DNA sequence: TGTGCCAGCAGCCGAGATGTAACCCATGAAGCTTTCTTT.

Concerning this clone: A much more abundant neighbour one base away suggests this may be a read error. The CDR3 coding sequence is TGTGCCAGCAGCATCTACAATGAGCAGTTCTTC. This translates into CASSIYNEQFF. V usage is TRBV5-6 and J usage is TRBJ2-1; D remains unclear. CDR1 and CDR2 from the germline V gene are SGHDT and YYEEEE. Trimming shortened V by 4 bases and J by 3 bases, and 2 bases separated the two germline ends. There are 11 residues in the CDR3.

This clone was observed a few times. The chain is built from TRBV7-9 and TRBJ2-1; 8 bases map to TRBD2. V gave up 5 bases and J gave up 0 bases; unmatched junction bases: 6. Germline V gene data show CDR1 as SEHNR and CDR2 as FQNEAQ (reference sequence). This CDR3 comprises 16 residues. DNA of the CDR3: TGTGCCAGCAGCACTGAGCGGGGGAGCTCCTACAATGAGCAGTTCTTC. Translated: CASSTERGSSYNEQFF.

This clone showed up just a few times. V is TRBV18 and J is TRBJ1-1, with a weak D call TRBD1 (6 bases). The germline V gene has CDR1 KGHSH and CDR2 LQKENI. Trimming removed 5 bases from V and 7 bases from J, with 14 bases in between. The CDR3 loop spans 13 amino acids. This CDR3 reads CASSSDRNLEAFF. Written as DNA, the CDR3 is TGTGCCAGCTCATCCGACAGGAATCTTGAAGCTTTCTTT.

The table lists this clone with a few counts. The chain carries TRBV5-6 and TRBJ1-5, with D uncertain. The CDR3 has 15 residues. The germline CDR1 and CDR2 sequences are SGHDT and YYEEEE. Between the trimmed V and J ends, which lost 0 bases and 3 bases, there was a span of 10 bases. The CDR3 loop is CASSLVAEFNQPQHF. The DNA of the CDR3 is TGTGCCAGCAGCTTGGTCGCAGAGTTCAATCAGCCCCAGCATTTT.

This clone showed up just a few times. V and J are TRBV6-1 and TRBJ2-2; TRBD2 aligns across 8 bases. After removal of 2 bases from V and 6 bases from J, the junction contained 5 bases not matched to a gene. The CDR3 totals 15 residues. Germline assignment: CDR1 MNHNS and CDR2 SASEGT. CDR3 residues: CASSEMGLVAGELFF. The CDR3 nucleotides read TGTGCCAGCAGTGAAATGGGACTAGTGGCCGGGGAGCTGTTTTTT.

To note about this clone: Within the sample, other DNA sequences also encode this same CDR3. The CDR3, as DNA: TGTGCCAGCAGCACGAGACAGGGCGGGTACGAGCAGTACTTC. It codes for CASSTRQGGYEQYF. The genes are TRBV7-2 and TRBJ2-7; 7 bases agree with TRBD1. This CDR3 has 14 amino acids. V lost 5 bases and J lost 4; bases outside the gene matches: 8. CDR1 is SGHTA, CDR2 FQGNSA, per germline.

This clone was counted only a few times. The genes are TRBV18 and TRBJ2-7; TRBD2 agrees at 8 bases. The CDR3 is 13 amino acids. Germline CDR1 is KGHSH and CDR2 is LQKENI. The trim removed 2 bases at V and 7 bases at J, leaving 4 bases unmatched. The CDR3 loop reads CASSPGLAGEQYV. The CDR3 DNA follows: TGTGCCAGCTCACCAGGACTAGCTGGAGAGCAGTACGTC.

This clone has more than one count but fewer than ten. The chain links TRBV4-1 to TRBJ2-5; a possible D gene is TRBD1 (5 bases). The germline V gene has CDR1 MGHRA and CDR2 YSYEKL. Trimming cost V 4 bases and J 1 base, with 19 bases left between them. CDR3 length: 17 residues. CDR3 sequence reads: CASSREEPRAIQETQYF. CDR3 nucleotides: TGCGCCAGCAGCCGAGAAGAACCCAGGGCGATCCAAGAGACCCAGTACTTC.